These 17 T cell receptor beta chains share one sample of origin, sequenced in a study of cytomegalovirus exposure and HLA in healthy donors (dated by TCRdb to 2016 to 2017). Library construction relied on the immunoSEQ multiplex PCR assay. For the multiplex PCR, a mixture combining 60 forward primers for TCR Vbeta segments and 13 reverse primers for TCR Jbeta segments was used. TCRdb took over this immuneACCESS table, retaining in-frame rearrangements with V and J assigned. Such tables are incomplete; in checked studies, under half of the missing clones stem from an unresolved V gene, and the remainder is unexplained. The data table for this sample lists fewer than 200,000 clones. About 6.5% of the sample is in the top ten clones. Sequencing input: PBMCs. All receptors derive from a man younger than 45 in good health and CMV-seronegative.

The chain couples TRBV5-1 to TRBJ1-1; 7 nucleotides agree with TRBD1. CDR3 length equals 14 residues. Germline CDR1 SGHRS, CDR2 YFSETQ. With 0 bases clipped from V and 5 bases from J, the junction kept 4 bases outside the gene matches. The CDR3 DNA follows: TGCGCCAGCAGCTTGGGGGCAGGGGGGACTGAAGCTTTCTTT. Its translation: CASSLGAGGTEAFF.

This CDR3 is CASSLGASGNYEQYF. CDR3 DNA sequence: TGTGCCAGCAGTCTGGGAGCTAGCGGAAACTACGAGCAGTACTTC. The chain couples TRBV28 to TRBJ2-5; 7 bases map to TRBD2. The DNA end is a closer match to TRBJ2-7, so the J assignment may be wrong. The CDR3 spans 15 residues. The germline gives CDR1 MDHEN, CDR2 SYDVKM.

The CDR3 loop reads CASGSTGSISYEQYF. The CDR3, as DNA: TGTGCCAGCGGATCGACAGGGAGTATCTCCTACGAGCAGTACTTC. V usage is TRBV28 and J usage is TRBJ2-7, with 7 bases identical to TRBD1. The V and J ends lost 8 bases and 0 bases, in that order; junction bases with no gene match: 10. CDR3 length: 15 amino acids. In germline, CDR1 is MDHEN, CDR2 SYDVKM.

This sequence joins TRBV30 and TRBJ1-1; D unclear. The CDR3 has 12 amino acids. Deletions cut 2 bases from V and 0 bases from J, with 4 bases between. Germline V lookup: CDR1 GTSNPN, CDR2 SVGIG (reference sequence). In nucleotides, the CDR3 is TGTGCCTGGAGTCGGGTGAACACTGAAGCTTTCTTT. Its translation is CAWSRVNTEAFF.

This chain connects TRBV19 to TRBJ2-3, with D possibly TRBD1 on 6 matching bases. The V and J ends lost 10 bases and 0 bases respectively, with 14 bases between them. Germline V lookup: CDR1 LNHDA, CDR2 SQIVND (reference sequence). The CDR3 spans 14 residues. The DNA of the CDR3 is TGTGCCACTAAGTGGACAGCGAGCACAGATACGCAGTATTTT. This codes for CATKWTASTDTQYF.

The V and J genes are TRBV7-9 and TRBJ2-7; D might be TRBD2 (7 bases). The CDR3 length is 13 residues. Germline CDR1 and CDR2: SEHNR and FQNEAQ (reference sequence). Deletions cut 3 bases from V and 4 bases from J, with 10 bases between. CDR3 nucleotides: TGTGCCAGCAGCTTGAGGGGGGGATACGAGCAGTACTTC. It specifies CASSLRGGYEQYF.

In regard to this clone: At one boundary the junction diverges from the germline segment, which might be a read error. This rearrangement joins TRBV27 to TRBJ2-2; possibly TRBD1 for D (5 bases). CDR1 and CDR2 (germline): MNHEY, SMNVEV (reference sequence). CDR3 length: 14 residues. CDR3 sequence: CASSFAGNSGELFF. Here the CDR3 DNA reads TGTGCCAGCAGTTTCGCAGGGAACAGCGGGGAGCTGTTTTTT.

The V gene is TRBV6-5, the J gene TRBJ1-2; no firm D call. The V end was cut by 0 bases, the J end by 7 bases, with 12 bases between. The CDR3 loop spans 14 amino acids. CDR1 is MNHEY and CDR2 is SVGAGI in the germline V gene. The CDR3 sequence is CASSYSEGFVGYTF. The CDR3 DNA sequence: TGTGCCAGCAGTTACTCGGAGGGATTTGTTGGCTACACCTTC.

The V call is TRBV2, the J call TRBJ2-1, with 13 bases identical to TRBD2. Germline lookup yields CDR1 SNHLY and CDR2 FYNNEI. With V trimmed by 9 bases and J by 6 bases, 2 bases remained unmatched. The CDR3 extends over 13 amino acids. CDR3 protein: CARGLAGSNEQFF. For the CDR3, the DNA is TGTGCCAGGGGACTAGCGGGGAGCAATGAGCAGTTCTTC.

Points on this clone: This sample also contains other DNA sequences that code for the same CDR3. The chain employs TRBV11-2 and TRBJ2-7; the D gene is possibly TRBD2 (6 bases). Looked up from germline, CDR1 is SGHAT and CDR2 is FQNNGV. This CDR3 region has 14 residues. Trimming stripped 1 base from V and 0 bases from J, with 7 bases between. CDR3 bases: TGTGCCAGCAGCTTAGGAGCGGGCTCCTACGAGCAGTACTTC. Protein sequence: CASSLGAGSYEQYF.

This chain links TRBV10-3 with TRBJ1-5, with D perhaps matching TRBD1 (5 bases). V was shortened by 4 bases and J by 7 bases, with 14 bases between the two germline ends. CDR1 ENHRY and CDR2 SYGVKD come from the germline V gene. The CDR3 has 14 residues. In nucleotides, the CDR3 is TGTGCCATCAGTGCCGCAGGGTCAGGACAGCCCCAGCATTTT. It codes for CAISAAGSGQPQHF.

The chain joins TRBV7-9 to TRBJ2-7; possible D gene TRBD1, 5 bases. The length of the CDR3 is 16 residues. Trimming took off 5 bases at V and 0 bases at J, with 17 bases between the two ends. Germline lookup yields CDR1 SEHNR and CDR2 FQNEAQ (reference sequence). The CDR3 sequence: CASSPDTPGFSYEQYF. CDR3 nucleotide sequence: TGTGCCAGCAGCCCAGACACCCCAGGGTTCTCCTACGAGCAGTACTTC.

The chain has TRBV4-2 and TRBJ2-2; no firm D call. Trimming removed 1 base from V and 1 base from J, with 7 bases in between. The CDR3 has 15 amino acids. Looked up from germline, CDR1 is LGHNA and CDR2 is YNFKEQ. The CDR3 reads CASSQGQMNTGELFF. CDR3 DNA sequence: TGTGCCAGCAGCCAAGGGCAAATGAACACCGGGGAGCTGTTTTTT.

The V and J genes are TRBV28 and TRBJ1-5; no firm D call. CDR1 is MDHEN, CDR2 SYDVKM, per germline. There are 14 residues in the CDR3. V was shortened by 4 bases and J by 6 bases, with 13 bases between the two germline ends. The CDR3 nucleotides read TGTGCCAGCAGTTCACCGGGATTAAGTCAGCCCCAGCATTTT. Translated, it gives CASSSPGLSQPQHF.

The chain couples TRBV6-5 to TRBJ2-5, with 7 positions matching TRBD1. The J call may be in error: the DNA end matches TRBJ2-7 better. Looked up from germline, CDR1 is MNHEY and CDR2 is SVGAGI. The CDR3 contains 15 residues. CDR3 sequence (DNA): TGTGCCAGCACTACCGGGACAGCCGGCACCTACGAGCAGTACTTC. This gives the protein CASTTGTAGTYEQYF.

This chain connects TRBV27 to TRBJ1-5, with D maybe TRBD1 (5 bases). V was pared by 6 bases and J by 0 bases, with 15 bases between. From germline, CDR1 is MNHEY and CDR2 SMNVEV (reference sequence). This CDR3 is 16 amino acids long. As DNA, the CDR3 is TGTGCCAGCAGCTCTGACAGCCGATATAGCAATCAGCCCCAGCATTTT. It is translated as CASSSDSRYSNQPQHF.

The CDR3 reads CASSLATGLEKLFF. CDR3 DNA: TGTGCCAGCAGCTTAGCTACAGGGCTTGAAAAACTGTTTTTT. The rearrangement joins TRBV7-9 to TRBJ1-4; a possible D gene is TRBD1 (6 bases). Germline V gene sequence: CDR1 SEHNR, CDR2 FQNEAQ (reference sequence). The CDR3 loop spans 14 amino acids. V lost 0 bases to trimming and J lost 7 bases, with 9 bases between them. The entire variable domain, with the rest obtained from reference TRBV7-9 and TRBJ1-4, is as follows: DTGVSQNPRHKITKRGQNVTFRCDPISEHNRLYWYRQTLGQGPEFLTYFQNEAQLEKSRLLSDRFSAERPKGSFSTLEIQRTEQGDSAMYLCASSLATGLEKLFFGSGTQLSVL.